Listed below are T cell receptor beta chains from one sample, sequenced in a study of cytomegalovirus exposure and HLA in healthy donors. Sequenced by immunoSEQ multiplex PCR; TCRdb stores in-frame clones only, minus some. The data hold approximately 130,000 clones, with 81% observed a single time. Material: PBMCs. The source is a man younger than 35 in good health and CMV-seronegative. Both conserved end residues are part of each CDR3. The D gene is left open where the match is weak. Where a row states a size, it is once, few, many or the class of an expanded clone; other rows omit it.

DNA: TGTGCCAGCAGCCCCGGGACAGGGCGCATGAACACTGAAGCTTTCTTT
CDR3: CASSPGTGRMNTEAFF
length: 16
J: TRBJ1-1
V: TRBV9
size: -
D: TRBD1

DNA: TGTGCCTGGAGTTTCAGGACTAAGAAAAACATTCAGTACTTC
CDR3: CAWSFRTKKNIQYF
length: 14
J: TRBJ2-4
V: TRBV30
size: once
D: -

DNA: TGTGCCAGCAGCGTACAGGGGAAAGGAAACACCATATATTTT
CDR3: CASSVQGKGNTIYF
length: 14
J: TRBJ1-3
V: TRBV9
size: -
D: -

DNA: TGTGCCTGGAGTGTCCGGGGGTTTGATACGCAGTATTTT
CDR3: CAWSVRGFDTQYF
length: 13
J: TRBJ2-3
V: TRBV30
size: -
D: -

DNA: TGTGCCAGCAAATTGATCAGGGACATAACAACCTATAATTCACCCCTCCACTTT
CDR3: CASKLIRDITTYNSPLHF
length: 18
J: TRBJ1-6
V: TRBV27
size: -
D: -

DNA: TGTGCCAGCAGCTTAGGGGGGCGGCAGCCCCAGCATTTT
CDR3: CASSLGGRQPQHF
length: 13
J: TRBJ1-5
V: TRBV7-8
size: -
D: -

DNA: TGCGCCAGCAGCCCCGGGGGAACAGGGGACCTCTACGAGCAGTACTTC
CDR3: CASSPGGTGDLYEQYF
length: 16
J: TRBJ2-7
V: TRBV5-1
size: -
D: -

DNA: TGTGCCAGCAGCCCGGAGGGTCCCTACTATGGCTACACCTTC
CDR3: CASSPEGPYYGYTF
length: 14
J: TRBJ1-2
V: TRBV16
size: -
D: -

DNA: TGTGCCAGCAGCGTAGTTACAGGGGTTAACTATGGCTACACCTTC
CDR3: CASSVVTGVNYGYTF
length: 15
J: TRBJ1-2
V: TRBV9
size: -
D: TRBD1

DNA: TGTGCCAGCAGTCCCAGTCCCGGGATTCAGTACTTC
CDR3: CASSPSPGIQYF
length: 12
J: TRBJ2-4
V: TRBV6-5
size: -
D: -

DNA: TGTGCCAGCAGCATTACGGGAAGCCACTACGAGCAGTACTTC
CDR3: CASSITGSHYEQYF
length: 14
J: TRBJ2-7
V: TRBV6-5
size: -
D: -

DNA: TGTGCCAGCAGTACCCTCGACAGACAGAACACTGAAGCTTTCTTT
CDR3: CASSTLDRQNTEAFF
length: 15
J: TRBJ1-1
V: TRBV6-5
size: -
D: -

DNA: TGCGCCAGCAGCCAAGATAGGGGTCCCTACGAGCAGTACTTC
CDR3: CASSQDRGPYEQYF
length: 14
J: TRBJ2-7
V: TRBV4-3
size: -
D: -

DNA: TGTGCCAGCAGTGAATCTGGTACGGGGGAAAAACTGTTTTTT
CDR3: CASSESGTGEKLFF
length: 14
J: TRBJ1-4
V: TRBV25-1
size: -
D: -

DNA: TGTGCCAGCAGACCGGTCCGGGGGGCAACGCCCGAAGCTTTCTTT
CDR3: CASRPVRGATPEAFF
length: 15
J: TRBJ1-1
V: TRBV7-6
size: -
D: -

DNA: TGCGCCAGCAAAGTAGCGGGGGGGCACGACAATGAGCAGTTCTTC
CDR3: CASKVAGGHDNEQFF
length: 15
J: TRBJ2-1
V: TRBV4-1
size: -
D: TRBD2

DNA: TGTGCCAGCAGCTTAGGACAGGGGGCCTATGAGCAGTTCTTC
CDR3: CASSLGQGAYEQFF
length: 14
J: TRBJ2-1
V: TRBV7-2
size: -
D: TRBD1

DNA: TGTGCCAGCAGTTACCCCTCCCTTAATTCACCCCTCCACTTT
CDR3: CASSYPSLNSPLHF
length: 14
J: TRBJ1-6
V: TRBV6-5
size: -
D: -

DNA: TGTGCCAGCTCACATGGAGACAGGGGTCGGAGCCAAGTAACTGAAGCTTTCTTT
CDR3: CASSHGDRGRSQVTEAFF
length: 18
J: TRBJ1-1
V: TRBV18
size: -
D: TRBD1

DNA: TGTGCCAGTAAGGACGGGGGTGGAAACAATGAGCAGTTCTTC
CDR3: CASKDGGGNNEQFF
length: 14
J: TRBJ2-1
V: TRBV19
size: -
D: -

DNA: TGTGCCAGCAGTGACGGAGGGTGGAGCGAGCAGTACTTC
CDR3: CASSDGGWSEQYF
length: 13
J: TRBJ2-7
V: TRBV5-6
size: few
D: -

DNA: TGTGCCTGGAGTCGGACTGCAAATCAGCCCCAGCATTTT
CDR3: CAWSRTANQPQHF
length: 13
J: TRBJ1-5
V: TRBV30
size: few
D: -

DNA: TGCGCCAGCAGCCAAGAAGGGACTAGCATAGATACGCAGTATTTT
CDR3: CASSQEGTSIDTQYF
length: 15
J: TRBJ2-3
V: TRBV4-3
size: -
D: TRBD2

DNA: TGCGCCAGCAGCTTGGTCAGGGCTTACTTGAACACTGAAGCTTTCTTT
CDR3: CASSLVRAYLNTEAFF
length: 16
J: TRBJ1-1
V: TRBV5-1
size: -
D: -

DNA: TGTGCCAGTAGTACGAGACAGGGGGCGCGGAGCAATCAGCCCCAGCATTTT
CDR3: CASSTRQGARSNQPQHF
length: 17
J: TRBJ1-5
V: TRBV19
size: -
D: TRBD1

DNA: TGTGCCAGCATCGGCCGGGACAGGGGAAGCGGCTACACCTTC
CDR3: CASIGRDRGSGYTF
length: 14
J: TRBJ1-2
V: TRBV11-2
size: -
D: TRBD1

DNA: TGTGCCAGCAGCGGCCGACAGGGGGGGTTGGCTTTCTTT
CDR3: CASSGRQGGLAFF
length: 13
J: TRBJ1-1
V: TRBV9
size: once
D: TRBD1

DNA: TGTGCCAGCAGCACTGAATCTCACGAGCAGTACTTC
CDR3: CASSTESHEQYF
length: 12
J: TRBJ2-7
V: TRBV14
size: few
D: -

DNA: TGTGCCTGGAGTGGGCAAGAGGCGGGGGGGATAGATACGCAGTATTTT
CDR3: CAWSGQEAGGIDTQYF
length: 16
J: TRBJ2-3
V: TRBV30
size: -
D: TRBD2

DNA: TGTGCCAGCAGAAGGACTAGCGGATACGAGCAGTACTTC
CDR3: CASRRTSGYEQYF
length: 13
J: TRBJ2-7
V: TRBV6-5
size: few
D: TRBD2

DNA: TGCGCCAGCAGCCAAGATAATACCGGGGAGCTGTTTTTT
CDR3: CASSQDNTGELFF
length: 13
J: TRBJ2-2
V: TRBV4-3
size: once
D: -

DNA: TGTGCCAGCAGTTTTACCGCAGGACAGTTTAGCAATCAGCCCCAGCATTTT
CDR3: CASSFTAGQFSNQPQHF
length: 17
J: TRBJ1-5
V: TRBV27
size: few
D: -

DNA: TGTGCCAGCAGCTACGGGACAGTGGGAGATTCACCCCTCCACTTT
CDR3: CASSYGTVGDSPLHF
length: 15
J: TRBJ1-6
V: TRBV7-9
size: -
D: TRBD1

DNA: TGTGCCACCAGCAGAGATGTAAGGACAGTGGAAGAAGCTTTCTTT
CDR3: CATSRDVRTVEEAFF
length: 15
J: TRBJ1-1
V: TRBV15
size: -
D: -

DNA: -
CDR3: CASSYEVAGGTFF
length: 13
J: TRBJ1-1
V: TRBV6-6
size: few
D: -

DNA: TGTGCCACCAGCAGAGATTGGTCCCCTGCCGGGCTAGCGGGAGGGGTCCAAGAGACCCAGTACTTC
CDR3: CATSRDWSPAGLAGGVQETQYF
length: 22
J: TRBJ2-5
V: TRBV15
size: -
D: TRBD2

DNA: TGTGCCAGCAGTAACCCGGGACTATTCAATGAGCAGTTCTTC
CDR3: CASSNPGLFNEQFF
length: 14
J: TRBJ2-1
V: TRBV6-5
size: -
D: TRBD2

DNA: TGTGCCAGCAGTTACTCGACAGGAGGATATACGCAGTATTTT
CDR3: CASSYSTGGYTQYF
length: 14
J: TRBJ2-3
V: TRBV6-5
size: -
D: -

DNA: TGTGCCAGCAGCCATACCGGGACTAGCCCCTCCAATACGCAGTATTTT
CDR3: CASSHTGTSPSNTQYF
length: 16
J: TRBJ2-3
V: TRBV7-2
size: -
D: TRBD2

DNA: TGTGCCAGCAGCGAGGCCGATAGGACTCGGCGGAACACTGAAGCTTTCTTT
CDR3: CASSEADRTRRNTEAFF
length: 17
J: TRBJ1-1
V: TRBV9
size: -
D: -

DNA: TGTGCCAGCTCAATAAAAGGGGGCGTTCGAGAAAAACTGTTTTTT
CDR3: CASSIKGGVREKLFF
length: 15
J: TRBJ1-4
V: TRBV18
size: -
D: TRBD1

DNA: TGTGCCAGCAGGCAGGTCGGGGGAGTTCAGCCCCAGCATTTT
CDR3: CASRQVGGVQPQHF
length: 14
J: TRBJ1-5
V: TRBV7-2
size: -
D: -

DNA: TGTGCCTGGTCAGACAGGGGAGAGAATCAGCCCCAGCATTTT
CDR3: CAWSDRGENQPQHF
length: 14
J: TRBJ1-5
V: TRBV30
size: -
D: TRBD1

DNA: TGTGCCAGCAGTTACCAAGATACGCAGTATTTT
CDR3: CASSYQDTQYF
length: 11
J: TRBJ2-3
V: TRBV6-6
size: -
D: -

DNA: TGTGCCAGCAGCGTTAGCGGGGGGGGCCGTGAGACCCAGTACTTC
CDR3: CASSVSGGGRETQYF
length: 15
J: TRBJ2-5
V: TRBV7-7
size: once
D: TRBD2

DNA: TGTGCCAGCAGTGGATGGACAGCCCAAACCCTGGTAGCTTTCTTT
CDR3: CASSGWTAQTLVAFF
length: 15
J: TRBJ1-1
V: TRBV25-1
size: -
D: -

DNA: TGTGCCAGCAGTCTTGGAGAGGAGAGCTATTCACCCCTCCACTTT
CDR3: CASSLGEESYSPLHF
length: 15
J: TRBJ1-6
V: TRBV28
size: -
D: -

DNA: TGTGCCAGCAGTTTAGACCCGGGACAGGGGTTGGTGAACACTGAAGCTTTCTTT
CDR3: CASSLDPGQGLVNTEAFF
length: 18
J: TRBJ1-1
V: TRBV28
size: -
D: TRBD1

DNA: TGCGCCAGCAGCCATGACGGCGGTGATCAGCCCCAGCATTTT
CDR3: CASSHDGGDQPQHF
length: 14
J: TRBJ1-5
V: TRBV5-1
size: -
D: -

DNA: TGTGCCAGCAGCCGAGAACTAGCGGGGGCAGATACGCAGTATTTT
CDR3: CASSRELAGADTQYF
length: 15
J: TRBJ2-3
V: TRBV6-5
size: -
D: TRBD2

DNA: TGTGCCATCAGTGACCAGCTAGGGGTGCTTGGCTATGGCTACACCTTC
CDR3: CAISDQLGVLGYGYTF
length: 16
J: TRBJ1-2
V: TRBV10-3
size: once
D: -

DNA: TGCGCCAGCAGCCAAGATTTTCGAGGGAACTATGGCTACACCTTC
CDR3: CASSQDFRGNYGYTF
length: 15
J: TRBJ1-2
V: TRBV4-3
size: -
D: -

DNA: TGCGCCAGCAGCCAAGAAAAGGTCGGGAATTCACCCCTCCACTTT
CDR3: CASSQEKVGNSPLHF
length: 15
J: TRBJ1-6
V: TRBV4-1
size: -
D: -

DNA: TGCGCCAGCAGCCCGAGACAGGGGGGACATGGCTACACCTTC
CDR3: CASSPRQGGHGYTF
length: 14
J: TRBJ1-2
V: TRBV5-1
size: -
D: TRBD1

DNA: TGTGCCAGCAGTAACGCTGGGGCCTCGCGGGGCGAGCAGTACTTC
CDR3: CASSNAGASRGEQYF
length: 15
J: TRBJ2-7
V: TRBV28
size: -
D: -

DNA: TGCAGTGCTAAACAGGGGGAAGTAGCTTTCTTT
CDR3: CSAKQGEVAFF
length: 11
J: TRBJ1-1
V: TRBV20-1
size: -
D: TRBD1

DNA: TGCGCCAGCAGATCAAGGACAGGGAGCTACGAGCAGTACTTC
CDR3: CASRSRTGSYEQYF
length: 14
J: TRBJ2-7
V: TRBV5-1
size: few
D: TRBD1

DNA: TGTGCCAGCAGCGATGGGAGCCCGGGGACCCTCCACTTT
CDR3: CASSDGSPGTLHF
length: 13
J: TRBJ1-6
V: TRBV9
size: -
D: -

DNA: TGTGCCAGTAGTAACCGACAGGGATGGGAGCAGTACTTC
CDR3: CASSNRQGWEQYF
length: 13
J: TRBJ2-7
V: TRBV19
size: once
D: TRBD1

DNA: TGTGCCAGCAGTTCAGTCGTCTACGAGCAGTACTTC
CDR3: CASSSVVYEQYF
length: 12
J: TRBJ2-7
V: TRBV28
size: few
D: -